This T cell receptor (beta chain) was retrieved from a study of a mutant IDH1 vaccine in newly diagnosed glioma. Time point noted: baseline, week 1 (first vaccination visit). Treatment here: pre-vaccination baseline after standard-of-care therapy. Donors had new IDH1-mutant astrocytomas of WHO grade 3 or 4 (ATRX-lost). After removal of 3 bases from V and 9 bases from J, the junction contained 9 bases not matched to a gene. This CDR3 comprises 16 residues. Germline V gene sequence: CDR1 SGDLS, CDR2 YYNGEE. Assay used: immunoSEQ multiplex PCR; TCRdb lists only in-frame clones, some missing. Seen here are over 75,000 clones, around 90% observed once, and the top ten hold roughly 0.58%.

This chain connects TRBV9 to TRBJ2-1, with TRBD2 matching 13 bases. The source material was PBMCs, sampled from a glioma patient treated with radiotherapy, temozolomide or both. This sequence was found in a woman aged 50 to 65 with glioma. The CDR3 bases are TGTGCCAGCAGCGCCCCCCGGACTAGCGGGAGAGGTGAGCAGTTCTTC. Its protein product is CASSAPRTSGRGEQFF.